One and the same sample provided the 2 T cell receptor beta chains below, sequenced in a study of blood T cell repertoires in COVID-19. TCRdb's table, derived via immunoSEQ multiplex PCR, lists solely in-frame clones and lacks some. The profile shows 35,000 to 50,000 clones, approximately 86% of them singletons. Sequenced material: peripheral blood. All receptors derive from a human donor in a cohort sampled during active COVID-19.

The chain combines TRBV4-3 with TRBJ2-5; D call uncertain. V was pared by 1 base and J by 1 base, with 7 bases between. Germline CDR1 LGHNA, CDR2 YSLEER. There are 14 residues in the CDR3. In DNA form, the CDR3 reads TGCGCCAGCAGCCAAGGACTGCTCCAAGAGACCCAGTACTTC. This sequence encodes CASSQGLLQETQYF.

This clone has a single count. The chain links TRBV7-6 to TRBJ1-3; weak D call: TRBD1 (5 bases). The CDR3 is made up of 17 amino acids. Germline V gene data show CDR1 as SGHVS and CDR2 as FNYEAQ. The V end lost 4 bases, the J end lost 4 bases, and 20 bases lay between the germline ends. Here the CDR3 DNA reads TGTGCCAGCAGCTCCAGGGCGGTACAGTCGGGCGGAAACACCATATATTTT. It specifies CASSSRAVQSGGNTIYF.